These T cell receptor beta chains were read from a single sample in a study of OX40 agonist ivuxolimab in advanced cancers. The data were produced by immunoSEQ multiplex PCR, yet TCRdb's version contains in-frame clones alone and is incomplete. The sample has 75,000 to 100,000 clones; 85% to 95% are singletons. This specimen was CD4+ or CD8+ T cells sorted from blood, taken in a trial of the OX40 agonist ivuxolimab. The receptors stem from an adult with an advanced solid tumor such as melanoma, head and neck, liver or kidney cancer. CDR3s include the opening cysteine and the closing phenylalanine or tryptophan. D genes are given only for firm matches. Size tells how often a clone was seen (once, few, many) or the class of an expanded clone, and some rows leave it out.

NA	TRBV18	TRBD2	TRBJ2-5	CASSFGLAVYETQYF	TGTGCCAGCTCCTTTGGACTAGCGGTTTATGAGACCCAGTACTTC
NA	TRBV28	NA	TRBJ1-5	CASSPGSSNQPQHF	TGTGCCAGCAGTCCGGGCAGCAGCAATCAGCCCCAGCATTTT
NA	TRBV27	NA	TRBJ1-5	CASSLSGRTESNQPQHF	TGTGCCAGCAGTTTATCGGGAAGGACAGAAAGCAATCAGCCCCAGCATTTT
NA	TRBV7-9	NA	TRBJ1-1	CASSPENTEAFF	TGTGCCAGCAGCCCGGAGAACACTGAAGCTTTCTTT
NA	TRBV7-2	TRBD2	TRBJ2-3	CASSPQVGGSGTDTQYF	TGTGCCAGCAGCCCGCAGGTCGGCGGGAGTGGCACAGATACGCAGTATTTT
NA	TRBV2	TRBD2	TRBJ2-3	CASRVFGTSGGTDTQYF	TGTGCCAGCAGAGTATTCGGGACTAGCGGGGGCACAGATACGCAGTATTTT
NA	TRBV5-1	TRBD1	TRBJ1-1	CASNRAQGDTEAFF	TGCGCCAGCAACAGGGCACAGGGGGACACTGAAGCTTTCTTT
NA	TRBV11-1	NA	TRBJ2-7	CASSLGGGFGEQYF	TGTGCCAGCAGCTTAGGGGGGGGCTTCGGTGAGCAGTACTTC
NA	TRBV7-2	NA	TRBJ1-6	CASSFQQGNNSPLHF	TGTGCCAGCAGTTTCCAACAGGGTAATAATTCACCCCTCCACTTT
few	TRBV28	NA	TRBJ1-5	CASSPDRSNQPQHF	TGTGCCAGCAGTCCGGACCGTAGCAATCAGCCCCAGCATTTT
few	TRBV10-3	TRBD2	TRBJ2-1	CATEAGPDSYDEQFF	TGTGCCACCGAAGCGGGGCCAGACTCCTACGATGAGCAGTTCTTC
NA	TRBV6-6	NA	TRBJ1-2	CASSYSNGYGYTF	TGTGCCAGCAGTTACTCGAACGGCTATGGCTACACCTTC
NA	TRBV30	TRBD1	TRBJ2-7	CAWSDRTGRYEQYF	TGTGCCTGGAGTGACCGGACAGGGAGGTACGAGCAGTACTTC
NA	TRBV10-1	NA	TRBJ2-2	CASRPRANTGELFF	TGCGCCAGCAGACCAAGGGCGAACACCGGGGAGCTGTTTTTT
NA	TRBV5-1	TRBD2	TRBJ2-7	CASSLEASGLYEQYF	TGCGCCAGCAGCTTGGAGGCTAGCGGACTCTACGAGCAGTACTTC
NA	TRBV6-1	NA	TRBJ1-1	CASTTDSMMNTEAFF	TGTGCCAGCACTACGGACAGCATGATGAACACTGAAGCTTTCTTT
NA	TRBV19	NA	TRBJ1-3	CASSTRGGASGNTIYF	TGTGCCAGTAGTACCCGGGGGGGCGCGTCTGGAAACACCATATATTTT
NA	TRBV2	NA	TRBJ1-5	CASSGTGELGTQHF	TGTGCCAGCAGTGGGACGGGGGAGTTAGGGACCCAGCATTTT
NA	TRBV2	TRBD2	TRBJ2-1	CASSELIGAGGSYNEQFF	TGTGCCAGCAGTGAACTTATCGGGGCGGGAGGGTCCTACAATGAGCAGTTCTTC
NA	TRBV28	NA	TRBJ2-7	CASSRVGYEQYF	TGTGCCAGCAGTAGGGTCGGCTACGAGCAGTACTTC
NA	TRBV11-1	NA	TRBJ2-1	CASSLAIPNEQFF	TGTGCCAGCAGCTTAGCTATCCCCAATGAGCAGTTCTTC
NA	TRBV5-1	NA	TRBJ1-4	CASSFAGAAATNEKLFF	TGCGCCAGCAGCTTTGCAGGGGCCGCCGCAACTAATGAAAAACTGTTTTTT
NA	TRBV28	NA	TRBJ2-3	CASSWGSTDTQYF	TGTGCCAGCAGCTGGGGAAGCACAGATACGCAGTATTTT
NA	TRBV6-5	NA	TRBJ1-2	CASSDGGGYTF	TGTGCCAGCAGTGACGGAGGGGGCTACACCTTC
NA	TRBV7-7	TRBD2	TRBJ2-1	CASSLSHSGRDNEQFF	TGTGCTAGCAGCTTATCTCACAGCGGGAGAGACAATGAGCAGTTCTTC
NA	TRBV9	TRBD1	TRBJ1-1	CASSRTGDTEAFF	TGTGCCAGCAGCCGGACAGGGGACACTGAAGCTTTCTTT
few	TRBV7-9	NA	TRBJ1-2	CASSLPDSYGYTF	TGTGCCAGCAGCTTACCCGACAGCTATGGCTACACCTTC
NA	TRBV6-5	NA	TRBJ1-1	CASRQEKAFF	TGTGCCAGCAGGCAGGAAAAAGCTTTCTTT
NA	TRBV11-2	NA	TRBJ2-1	CASSPRTSDVYNEQFF	TGTGCCAGCAGCCCGAGGACATCAGATGTATACAATGAGCAGTTCTTC